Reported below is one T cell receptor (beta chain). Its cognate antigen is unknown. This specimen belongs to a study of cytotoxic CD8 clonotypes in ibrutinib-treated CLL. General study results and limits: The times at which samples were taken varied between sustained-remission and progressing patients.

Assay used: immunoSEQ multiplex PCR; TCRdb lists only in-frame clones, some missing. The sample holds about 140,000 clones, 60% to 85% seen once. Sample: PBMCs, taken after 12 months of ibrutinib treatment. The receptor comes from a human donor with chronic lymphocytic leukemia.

CDR3 coding DNA: TGTGCCAGCAGTCTCCTCGAGGGAGGGAGCACTGAAGCTTTCTTT. Encoded protein: CASSLLEGGSTEAFF. This sequence joins TRBV28 and TRBJ1-1; D is unresolved. Trimming removed 5 bases from V and 4 bases from J, with 17 bases in between. Germline-derived CDR1 and CDR2 are MDHEN and SYDVKM. This CDR3 region has 15 residues.